This T cell receptor (beta chain) was recorded in a study of T cells in Graves' hyperthyroidism and ophthalmopathy (dated by TCRdb to the late 2010s). With regard to the full study: Peripheral blood samples were taken at the time of initial diagnosis, prior to any treatment. The paper describes TCR Vbeta CDR3 sequencing of about 140 peripheral blood samples, made up of 43 ophthalmopathy patients, some 80 hyperthyroidism patients and 17 progressor patients. The approximately 100 discovery patients were divided at random into training and test sets in a 7:3 ratio. Once sampling was done, hyperthyroidism patients were given methimazole at a starting dose of 30 mg daily, whereas ophthalmopathy patients were given high-dose intravenous methylprednisolone. Prospective prediction of ophthalmopathy was tested in an independent validation cohort consisting of fewer than 20 hyperthyroidism patients and around 17 patients who later progressed to ophthalmopathy. To identify TCR V-J signatures that set the groups apart, the researchers used a discovery cohort of 100 patients, made up of roughly 40 with Graves' ophthalmopathy and around 58 with stable Graves' hyperthyroidism. Thyroid tissue and blood T-cell repertoires from roughly 6 Graves' hyperthyroidism patients were also compared in the study. General study outcomes and caveats: Most expanded thyroid clonotypes (frequency above 0.001) were also found in blood, which suggests that blood repertoires may mirror thyroid immune responses. In validation, the model predicted progression to ophthalmopathy with around 71% sensitivity and approximately 74% specificity, a median of 6.5 months before onset. Ophthalmopathy was separated from stable hyperthyroidism by a 13 V-J signature model, with approximately 85% sensitivity and about 81% specificity obtained in cross-validation and 80%/75% obtained in testing. Sample size was not statistically predetermined, and blinding of investigators to group allocation was not performed.

The TCR beta CDR3 regions were amplified from the RNA transcripts. The TCR CDR3 was subjected to a first round of RT-PCR using the HTBI primer set and the Qiagen OneStep RT-PCR kit. Libraries were constructed in a second round of multiplex PCR, after which size selection and purification were carried out. Sequencing of the libraries was done on an Illumina HiSeq2000 using paired-end 100 bp reads. Concerning the study's data processing: SOAPnuke was used to process the raw data, with reads discarded if the reads contained adapters or uncalled bases, had a mean Phred below 15, or lacked an exact constant-primer or identifier match. COPE v1.2.5 was used to merge high-quality paired reads, and clonotypes were defined as unique nucleotide sequences. Clonotypes were aligned to IMGT TRBV, TRBD and TRBJ reference segments using MiTCR v1.1. The analysis included only V-J combinations with a frequency above 0.0001, which together covered 99% to 99.2% of the repertoires. A TCS score was defined as the ratio between F50 (clonal expansion) and ExV (chaos), using BLOSUM62-based TCRdist between CDR3 peptides within each V-J. Welch's t-statistics and random forest reduced roughly 500 V-J features to under 15, which were used in a naive Bayes classifier (R e1071). The public reads were quality trimmed at Q25 with fastp and then assembled into clones with MiXCR by TCRdb, keeping productive beta chains. Rows merge per CDR3 protein into single entries with the most common DNA and genes. The V and J calls and clone size come from TCRdb's table, not from the authors' own analysis. For this sample there are a few hundred thousand distinct CDR3 sequences; 11% to 15% appear just once. The ten largest account for more than 5% of the sample.

From V the trimming removes 8 bases and from J it removes 2 bases, while the gene matches leave 11 bases of the junction unaccounted for. Taken from cysteine to phenylalanine, the CDR3 has 16 residues. Of the read, only the CDR3 DNA is kept; its 48 bases are in frame from base 1. Looking up the germline V gene yields CDR1 MNHEY and CDR2 SVGEGT. Hyperthyroidism patients were newly diagnosed, had a disease duration of under 2 months, and were aged 18 to 65 years. Any patient with an uncontrolled infection, another autoimmune disease, pregnancy or lactation was excluded. Clinical symptoms, serum thyroxine and TRAb, thyroid ultrasound, and orbital computed tomography formed the basis for the diagnoses. Blood from progressor patients was drawn when they were first diagnosed with hyperthyroidism, before any ophthalmopathy symptoms appeared. Ficoll-Paque density gradient centrifugation was used to isolate PBMCs from approximately 11 ml of fresh peripheral blood. Progressor patients were initially diagnosed with Graves' hyperthyroidism and developed ophthalmopathy during follow-up. Trizol reagent was used to extract total RNA, and RNA quality was then checked on an Agilent 2100 Bioanalyzer.

On this clonotype: It has no known antigen specificity. It has no much larger one-base neighbor in the sample; base qualities were not kept.

Rearrangement joined TRBV6-2 or TRBV6-3 to TRBJ2-1; the junction holds 8 bases that match TRBD2. This TCR came from a woman younger than 45 with Graves' hyperthyroidism that later progressed to Graves' ophthalmopathy. The sample was blood. The DNA is TGTGCCAGCGCAATAGGGACTAGATCCCCCTACAATGAGCAGTTCTTC. Translated, it gives CASAIGTRSPYNEQFF.